One sample yielded the 32 T cell receptor beta chains listed below, sequenced in a study of Graves' ophthalmopathy and Graves' hyperthyroidism. CDR3 regions of TCR beta were amplified from RNA transcripts. Second-round multiplex PCR came after a first-round RT-PCR that employed HTBI primers. MiXCR, run by TCRdb on the multiplex PCR reads, gives a single entry per CDR3 protein. The top ten clones hold roughly 6.9% of a sample with about 620,000 distinct CDR3 sequences, 22% of them seen once. The specimen was peripheral blood. These receptors all come from a woman between 18 and 29 years old with stable Graves' hyperthyroidism. Some clones in this sample may be carry-over from other donors' samples.

The table lists this clonotype with many counts. The chain joins TRBV12-3 or TRBV12-4 to TRBJ1-1, with TRBD1 as a possible D gene (5 bases). The CDR3 runs 13 residues. The V end lost 7 bases, the J end lost 6 bases, and 15 bases lay between the germline ends. In DNA, the CDR3 is TGTGCCAGCACTTTGATGGGAGGGGCTGAAGCTTTCTTT. Its translation is CASTLMGGAEAFF.

In its sample, this clonotype was seen a few times. It is unclear where the CDR3 begins or ends on the DNA, so no DNA is shown, and the CDR3 is as TCRdb lists it. The rearrangement joins TRBV6-2 or TRBV6-3 to TRBJ2-1; TRBD1, the table's D call, lacks a check against the DNA. Germline assignment: CDR1 MNHEY and CDR2 SVGEGT. The CDR3 region is 16 residues in length, termini included. The chain's CDR3 is CASSYVGQGIYNEKFF.

In its sample, this clonotype was seen many times. This chain joins TRBV9 and TRBJ1-2; the match to TRBD1 covers 8 bases. Germline trimming cut 4 bases from V and 13 bases from J; bases unmatched to any gene: 12. Germline V CDR1 and CDR2: SGDLS, YYNGEE. The CDR3 covers 13 residues. Here the CDR3 reads CASSRRTGTDLTF. CDR3 DNA: TGTGCCAGCAGCAGGCGGACAGGGACCGATCTCACCTTC.

This chain links TRBV11-1 with TRBJ2-7; weak D call: TRBD2 (5 bases). Germline V CDR1 and CDR2: SGHAT, FQDESV (reference sequence). V lost 5 bases and J 0 bases, leaving 14 bases between the germline ends. CDR3 size: 15 residues. CDR3 sequence: CASSLRTYSSYEQYF. CDR3 DNA: TGTGCCAGCAGCCTACGGACTTACAGCTCCTACGAGCAGTACTTC.

This clonotype has at least ten counts. The chain is built from TRBV5-1 and TRBJ2-5; 9 positions match TRBD2. The germline gives CDR1 SGHRS, CDR2 YFSETQ. The ends lost 4 bases at V and 2 bases at J; junction bases unmatched: 6. CDR3 length: 15 amino acids. CDR3: CASSTGTSRQETQYF. The CDR3 DNA is TGCGCCAGCAGCACTGGGACTAGCAGGCAAGAGACCCAGTACTTC.

The chain joins TRBV15 to TRBJ1-2; D call uncertain. The CDR3 has 14 amino acids. V lost 5 bases and J 0 bases, leaving 10 bases between the germline ends. Germline V gene data show CDR1 as LNHNV and CDR2 as YYDKDF (reference sequence). In DNA form, the CDR3 reads TGTGCCACCAGCTTCCGCGGTGCTAACTATGGCTACACCTTC. This translates into CATSFRGANYGYTF. The full variable domain, its missing parts supplied by reference TRBV15 and TRBJ1-2, is DAMVIQNPRYQVTQFGKPVTLSCSQTLNHNVMYWYQQKSSQAPKLLFHYYDKDFNNEADTPDNFQSRRPNTSFCFLDIRSPGLGDTAMYLCATSFRGANYGYTFGSGTRLTVV.

Ten or more counts support this clonotype. The chain joins TRBV20-1 to TRBJ2-5; 8 positions match TRBD1. Germline values: CDR1 DFQATT, CDR2 SNEGSKA (reference sequence). The CDR3 is 15 amino acids. Trimming took 8 bases from V and 3 from J; bases not matched to a gene: 14. The CDR3 DNA is TGCAGTACTTTATGGCGGACAGGGCGGGAAGAGACCCAGTACTTC. This sequence encodes CSTLWRTGREETQYF.

This clonotype was detected many times. The chain has TRBV28 and TRBJ1-5, with TRBD1 as a possible D gene (6 bases). Germline V CDR1 and CDR2: MDHEN, SYDVKM. The CDR3 has 15 residues. Trimming stripped 2 bases from V and 0 bases from J, with 8 bases between. The CDR3 region has the DNA TGTGCCAGCAGTTTAGCAGGGGTTAGCAATCAGCCCCAGCATTTT. It is translated as CASSLAGVSNQPQHF.

The chain recombines TRBV12-3 or TRBV12-4 with TRBJ2-7, with D perhaps given as TRBD1 or TRBD2 (5 bases each). This CDR3 has 14 amino acids. The V gene lost 6 bases and the J gene lost 6 bases, with 18 bases spanning the gap. CDR3 sequence (DNA): TGTGCCAGCAGACCCTCACGTCTGAGGGGCGAGCAGTACTTC. Residues: CASRPSRLRGEQYF.

The table lists this clonotype with many counts. The CDR3 sequence is CASSPRSGQETQYF. Written as DNA, the CDR3 is TGTGCCAGCAGTCCACGTTCGGGCCAAGAGACCCAGTACTTC. The J gene is TRBJ2-5, the V gene TRBV27; D is unclear. V lost 5 bases and J lost 1, with 11 bases in between. The germline CDR1 and CDR2 sequences are MNHEY and SMNVEV (reference sequence). The CDR3 extends over 14 amino acids.

V and J are TRBV6-5 and TRBJ2-7, with 7 bases identical to TRBD1. V lost 2 bases and J lost 3; bases outside the gene matches: 7. CDR3 length: 15 residues. The germline V gene has CDR1 MNHEY and CDR2 SVGAGI. Here the CDR3 DNA reads TGTGCCAGCAGTTACGCCCCGGGACAGTTCTACGAGCAGTACTTC. Amino acids: CASSYAPGQFYEQYF.

This clonotype was seen repeatedly, ten times or more. This chain uses TRBV6-1 with TRBJ2-7; 9 nucleotides align to TRBD1. The V gene end was trimmed by 7 bases and the J gene end by 3 bases; junction bases not matched to a gene: 13. The germline V gene encodes CDR1 MNHNS and CDR2 SASEGT. The CDR3 runs to 16 residues. CDR3 in DNA: TGTGCCAGCACCAAGGCGCCGGGACAGGGCTTCTACGAGCAGTACTTC. It yields the protein CASTKAPGQGFYEQYF.

This clonotype was seen only a few times. V usage is TRBV28 and J usage is TRBJ1-5; 10 bases match TRBD1. Trimming took 1 base from V and 5 from J; bases not matched to a gene: 2. This CDR3 contains 15 residues. Germline loops: CDR1 MDHEN, CDR2 SYDVKM. CDR3 DNA: TGTGCCAGCAGTTTATCAGACAGGGGGCATCAGCCCCAGCATTTT. Translation: CASSLSDRGHQPQHF.

This clonotype was counted between two and nine times. V is TRBV6-2 or TRBV6-3 and J is TRBJ2-7; 11 positions match TRBD1. The V gene end was trimmed by 5 bases and the J gene end by 7 bases; junction bases not matched to a gene: 10. Germline CDR1 is MNHEY and CDR2 is SVGEGT. The CDR3 is 15 amino acids. The CDR3 loop reads CASSSPGQGAGEQYF. The CDR3 nucleotides read TGTGCCAGCAGTAGCCCCGGACAGGGGGCGGGGGAGCAGTACTTC.

This chain uses TRBV3-1 with TRBJ1-3; the D gene is possibly TRBD1 (6 bases). Trimming removed 4 bases at V and 0 bases at J, with 13 bases between. CDR1 is LGHDT, CDR2 YNNKEL, per germline (reference sequence). This CDR3 region has 16 residues. The CDR3, as DNA: TGTGCCAGCAGCCTAAGGCGGGGGCCCTCTGGAAACACCATATATTTT. Translation gives CASSLRRGPSGNTIYF.

With respect to this clonotype: The junction shows a germline mismatch at one end, possibly a read error. The rearrangement joins TRBV4-1 to TRBJ2-7; D remains ambiguous. This CDR3 has 13 residues. Germline CDR1 and CDR2: MGHRA and YSYEKL. CDR3 sequence (DNA): TGCACCAGCAGCCAGAGCACTCCTTGGGTGCAGTACTTC. The encoded protein is CTSSQSTPWVQYF.

This clonotype appeared a few times. The chain is built from TRBV6-1 and TRBJ1-2; D remains ambiguous. Looked up from germline, CDR1 is MNHNS and CDR2 is SASEGT. V gave up 5 bases and J gave up 6 bases, with 22 bases separating them. CDR3 length equals 16 residues. The CDR3 protein is CASSPAARSRADGYTF. In DNA form, the CDR3 reads TGTGCCAGCAGTCCCGCCGCGCGTAGCCGGGCCGATGGCTACACCTTC.

This clonotype was counted at least ten times. The V call is TRBV28, the J call TRBJ1-2; D gene unclear. Trimming pared 8 bases from V and 4 bases from J, leaving 8 bases between. Germline CDR1 MDHEN, CDR2 SYDVKM. The CDR3 length is 11 residues. The CDR3 loop is CASQDRYGYTF. As DNA, the CDR3 is TGTGCCAGCCAGGACCGCTATGGCTACACCTTC.

This clonotype was seen a few times. The chain carries TRBV6-5 and TRBJ1-5, with D hard to call. Germline-derived CDR1 and CDR2 are MNHEY and SVGAGI. Trimming cost V 0 bases and J 9 bases, with 9 bases left between them. The length of the CDR3 is 13 residues. CDR3 DNA sequence: TGTGCCAGCAGTTACTCCCTGGGTCGGCCCCAGCATTTT. The encoded protein is CASSYSLGRPQHF.

This clonotype was counted many times. The rearrangement uses TRBV6-1 and TRBJ2-2, with D uncertain. The CDR3 loop spans 15 amino acids. Looked up from germline, CDR1 is MNHNS and CDR2 is SASEGT. Trimming took 4 bases from V and 5 from J, leaving 14 bases between them. CDR3 sequence: CASSVLSELTGELFF. Here the CDR3 DNA reads TGTGCCAGCAGTGTCCTTAGTGAGCTGACCGGGGAGCTGTTTTTT.

The chain carries TRBV18 and TRBJ2-7; possibly TRBD2 for D (6 bases). This CDR3 comprises 17 residues. Germline-derived CDR1 and CDR2 are KGHSH and LQKENI. Trimming stripped 0 bases from V and 1 base from J, with 16 bases between. The CDR3 DNA is TGTGCCAGCTCACCACCGGTTTCCGGGACTTTTTCCTACGAGCAGTACTTC. It translates to CASSPPVSGTFSYEQYF.

The table lists this clonotype with many counts. The rearrangement uses TRBV30 and TRBJ1-6; D unresolved. CDR3 size: 15 residues. V was clipped by 0 bases and J by 0 bases, with 6 bases between them. Looked up from germline, CDR1 is GTSNPN and CDR2 is SVGIG (reference sequence). CDR3 in DNA: TGTGCCTGGAGTGTCTCGAGCTCCTATAATTCACCCCTCCACTTT. It yields the protein CAWSVSSSYNSPLHF. The entire variable domain, with the rest obtained from reference TRBV30 and TRBJ1-6, is as follows: SQTIHQWPATLVQPVGSPLSLECTVEGTSNPNLYWYRQAAGRGLQLLFYSVGIGQISSEVPQNLSASRPQDRQFILSSKKLLLSDSGFYLCAWSVSSSYNSPLHFGNGTRLTVT.

The chain links TRBV3-1 to TRBJ2-7, with D perhaps matching TRBD2 (5 bases). The CDR3 extends over 16 amino acids. The V gene's germline CDR1 is LGHDT and CDR2 YNNKEL (reference sequence). Trimming left V 0 bases short and J 0 bases short, with 12 bases between. CDR3 sequence: CASSQDTGRASYEQYF. CDR3 bases: TGTGCCAGCAGCCAAGACACCGGGCGGGCCTCCTACGAGCAGTACTTC.

This clonotype was recorded at least ten times. The chain combines TRBV12-3 or TRBV12-4 with TRBJ1-1; the D is unclear. The V and J ends lost 7 bases and 8 bases respectively, with 23 bases between them. The CDR3 has 15 amino acids. For the CDR3, the DNA is TGTGCCAGCACCTCTGGGTCGCAACGGGTATACGAAGCTTTCTTT. It encodes CASTSGSQRVYEAFF.

The chain uses TRBV28 and TRBJ2-5; perhaps D is TRBD1 or TRBD2 (5 bases each). Germline assignment: CDR1 MDHEN and CDR2 SYDVKM. The CDR3 is 14 amino acids. With 6 bases removed from V and 4 bases from J, the gap between germline ends came to 15 bases. The CDR3 reads CASSCDSGLETQYF. CDR3 in DNA: TGTGCCAGCAGCTGTGACTCGGGGCTAGAGACCCAGTACTTC.

In its sample, this clonotype was seen many times. The V call is TRBV7-3, the J call TRBJ1-2, with TRBD1 matching 11 bases. CDR1 and CDR2 (germline): SGHTA, FQGTGA. The CDR3 covers 14 residues. Trimming cost V 5 bases and J 4 bases; bases outside gene matches: 3. The DNA for the CDR3 is TGTGCCAGCAGCCGGGACAGGGGGGGCTATGGCTACACCTTC. This translates into CASSRDRGGYGYTF.

This clonotype was seen ten or more times. Written as DNA, the CDR3 is TGCAGTGCCGGGACTTTTTACGAGCAGTACTTC. Amino acid sequence: CSAGTFYEQYF. The V gene is TRBV20-1, the J gene TRBJ2-7; TRBD2 is a possible D gene (6 bases). The CDR3 is 11 residues long. V lost 6 bases and J lost 4, with 10 bases in between. CDR1 and CDR2 (germline): DFQATT, SNEGSKA (reference sequence).

The rearrangement joins TRBV9 to TRBJ2-2; no definite D call. Looked up from germline, CDR1 is SGDLS and CDR2 is YYNGEE. V was shortened by 4 bases and J by 1 base, with 8 bases between the two germline ends. The CDR3 contains 14 residues. In nucleotides, the CDR3 is TGTGCCAGCAGCATCCAGGAGAACACCGGGGAGCTGTTTTTT. Translated: CASSIQENTGELFF.

This clonotype showed up many times. V is TRBV10-2 and J is TRBJ2-5; D is perhaps TRBD2 (6 bases). The CDR3 is made up of 16 amino acids. Germline V CDR1 and CDR2: WSHSY, SAAADI. Trimming left V 3 bases short and J 5 bases short, with 19 bases between. The CDR3 spells CASSDPATRLAETQYF. The DNA of the CDR3 is TGCGCCAGCAGTGACCCCGCGACTAGATTGGCGGAGACCCAGTACTTC.

This clonotype has a count of ten or more. This sequence joins TRBV29-1 and TRBJ1-1; D unresolved. V was trimmed by 7 bases and J by 3 bases, leaving 9 bases between them. CDR3 length: 11 amino acids. CDR1 and CDR2 (germline): SQVTM, ANQGSEA. The CDR3 nucleotides are TGCAGCGCCACTCGGGACACTGAAGCTTTCTTT. As protein: CSATRDTEAFF.

This clonotype showed up many times. V gene TRBV27 combines with J gene TRBJ1-2; D uncertain. V was pared by 6 bases and J by 5 bases, with 13 bases between. Germline V gene data show CDR1 as MNHEY and CDR2 as SMNVEV (reference sequence). The CDR3 runs to 13 residues. CDR3 sequence (DNA): TGTGCCAGCAGCTATGACGGCGAGTATGGCTACACCTTC. Its protein is CASSYDGEYGYTF.

This clonotype was detected many times. This rearrangement joins TRBV6-1 to TRBJ2-2, with a weak D call TRBD2 (5 bases). Trimming removed 6 bases from V and 7 bases from J, with 18 bases in between. CDR3 length: 15 amino acids. CDR1 is MNHNS and CDR2 is SASEGT in the germline V gene. This CDR3 reads CASRSEKGAYGELFF. CDR3 coding DNA: TGTGCCAGCAGATCGGAAAAGGGAGCGTACGGGGAGCTGTTTTTT.